This record concerns one T cell receptor (beta chain) sequence. V gave up 4 bases and J gave up 1 base; unmatched junction bases: 2. CDR1 is SGHRS, CDR2 YFSETQ, per germline. The CDR3 is 15 residues long. The data derive from a study of cytomegalovirus exposure and HLA in healthy donors. Study summary: According to later analysis, the same platform produced the approximately 120 validation and 600 to 800 first-cohort repertoires.

Clones were sequenced by immunoSEQ multiplex PCR, and TCRdb holds only the in-frame ones, with some missing. The sample lists some 90,000 clones, about 90% seen once, with less than 7.5% in the top ten. The TCR comes from a man aged 18 to 29 in good health and CMV-seropositive. The specimen sequenced was PBMCs. V gene TRBV5-1 combines with J gene TRBJ1-4, with TRBD1 matching 9 bases. CDR3 nucleotide sequence: TGCGCCAGCAGCCCGGACAGGGGAACTAATGAAAAACTGTTTTTT. Translating it yields CASSPDRGTNEKLFF.